The rows below give T cell receptor beta chains drawn from one sample of a study of technical replicates of blood from several donors. Libraries were prepared by immunoSEQ multiplex PCR; TCRdb keeps only in-frame clonotypes and omits some of them. Seen here are tens of thousands of clones, approximately 96% observed once, and the top ten hold roughly 0.35%. Specimen: T cells isolated from PBMCs. These receptors were collected from a human donor in good health. The CDR3 runs from the conserved cysteine through the conserved F or W. D genes are given only for firm matches. Some rows mark clone size as missing; the rest say once, few, many or name a class of expanded clone.

abundance	v_gene	j_gene	d_gene	CDR3aa	CDR3nt
once	TRBV10-3	TRBJ1-1	TRBD1	CAIAPQGAITEAFF	TGTGCCATCGCCCCCCAGGGGGCAATCACTGAAGCTTTCTTT
once	TRBV10-2	TRBJ2-7	TRBD2	CASGISGRVHEQYF	TGCGCCAGCGGAATTAGCGGGAGGGTCCACGAGCAGTACTTC
once	TRBV6-5	TRBJ2-7	-	CASSYGAEQYF	TGTGCCAGCAGTTACGGGGCCGAGCAGTACTTC
-	TRBV30	TRBJ2-5	-	CAWSVGETQYF	TGTGCCTGGAGTGTCGGAGAGACCCAGTACTTC
-	TRBV6-5	TRBJ2-2	-	CASSYSLTGYGELFF	TGTGCCAGCAGTTACTCGTTGACAGGTTACGGGGAGCTGTTTTTT
few	TRBV11-3	TRBJ2-3	-	CASSPYSSTDTQYF	TGTGCCAGCAGCCCCTATAGCAGCACAGATACGCAGTATTTT
-	TRBV6-5	TRBJ2-7	-	CASRSLPPYEQYF	TGTGCCAGCAGGAGTCTGCCGCCCTACGAGCAGTACTTC
-	TRBV7-8	TRBJ1-5	TRBD1	CASSFQGAGNQPQHF	TGTGCCAGCAGCTTTCAGGGGGCGGGCAATCAGCCCCAGCATTTT
-	TRBV7-2	TRBJ2-7	TRBD2	CASSRQLAGEREEQYF	TGTGCCAGCAGCCGGCAACTAGCGGGAGAGAGGGAGGAGCAGTACTTC
-	TRBV7-9	TRBJ2-3	TRBD2	CAISSGSTDTQYF	TGTGCCATTTCTAGCGGGAGCACAGATACGCAGTATTTT
-	TRBV12-5	TRBJ1-2	-	CASGLGTSGGYTF	TGTGCTAGTGGGTTGGGTACATCGGGTGGCTACACCTTC
-	TRBV19	TRBJ1-1	-	CASSIAGIEAFF	TGTGCCAGTAGTATAGCGGGTATTGAAGCTTTCTTT
-	TRBV10-2	TRBJ2-7	TRBD2	CASTAGGKSYEQYF	TGCGCCAGCACGGCGGGAGGGAAGAGCTACGAGCAGTACTTC
-	TRBV4-3	TRBJ2-2	-	CASSQGPGSSAGELFF	TGCGCCAGCAGCCAAGGCCCGGGGTCTTCGGCCGGGGAGCTGTTTTTT
-	TRBV4-2	TRBJ1-5	TRBD1	CASSQDRDQPQHF	TGTGCCAGCAGCCAGGACAGGGATCAGCCCCAGCATTTT
-	TRBV6-1	TRBJ1-2	-	CASSVITQGYGYTF	TGTGCCAGCAGTGTTATCACACAGGGTTATGGCTACACCTTC
-	TRBV19	TRBJ1-2	-	CASSIEPANYGYTF	TGTGCCAGTAGTATAGAACCAGCTAACTATGGCTACACCTTC
-	TRBV10-3	TRBJ2-7	-	CAISETATYEQYF	TGTGCCATCAGTGAGACAGCCACCTACGAGCAGTACTTC
-	TRBV28	TRBJ1-5	TRBD1	CASSSDPTTGYSNQPQHF	TGTGCCAGCAGCTCAGACCCGACGACAGGGTATAGCAATCAGCCCCAGCATTTT
-	TRBV18	TRBJ1-4	TRBD1	CASSPKTGGRGQEKLFF	TGTGCCAGCTCACCTAAAACAGGGGGAAGAGGTCAAGAAAAACTGTTTTTT
-	TRBV11-3	TRBJ2-1	TRBD1	CASSPGQGAKTYNEQFF	TGTGCCAGCAGCCCGGGACAGGGGGCGAAGACCTACAATGAGCAGTTCTTC
-	TRBV14	TRBJ2-5	-	CASSSSVGSWYQETQYF	TGTGCCAGCAGTTCTAGTGTGGGGAGCTGGTACCAAGAGACCCAGTACTTC
-	TRBV19	TRBJ2-7	TRBD2	CASSSLAGVRDEQYF	TGTGCCAGTAGTAGTCTGGCGGGAGTGAGGGACGAGCAGTACTTC
-	TRBV5-1	TRBJ2-6	-	CASQLDRANVLTF	TGCGCCAGCCAGCTAGATCGGGCCAACGTCCTGACTTTC
-	TRBV10-3	TRBJ2-1	TRBD2	CAISSGTSGRNEQFF	TGTGCCATCAGTTCCGGGACTAGCGGGAGGAATGAGCAGTTCTTC
-	TRBV6-1	TRBJ1-1	TRBD1	CASSERGQGLLAFF	TGTGCCAGCAGTGAACGGGGACAGGGTTTGTTGGCTTTCTTT
-	TRBV6-5	TRBJ2-7	TRBD1	CASSISGTVSYEQYF	TGTGCCAGCAGTATATCCGGGACAGTCTCCTACGAGCAGTACTTC
-	TRBV28	TRBJ2-1	-	CASSLGQYNEQFF	TGTGCCAGCAGCCTAGGACAGTACAATGAGCAGTTCTTC
-	TRBV10-3	TRBJ1-5	-	CAISRRDTVKPQHF	TGTGCCATCAGTCGTCGGGACACTGTTAAGCCCCAGCATTTT
-	TRBV9	TRBJ2-7	TRBD2	CASSVGLAGSSYEQYF	TGTGCCAGCAGCGTAGGACTAGCGGGGAGCTCCTACGAGCAGTACTTC
-	TRBV4-1	TRBJ2-3	TRBD2	CASSPRLAGVRDTQYF	TGCGCCAGCAGCCCTAGACTAGCGGGAGTTAGGGATACGCAGTATTTT
-	TRBV7-9	TRBJ1-4	TRBD1	CASSPTRTGVEKLFF	TGTGCCAGCAGCCCCACTCGGACAGGGGTTGAAAAACTGTTTTTT